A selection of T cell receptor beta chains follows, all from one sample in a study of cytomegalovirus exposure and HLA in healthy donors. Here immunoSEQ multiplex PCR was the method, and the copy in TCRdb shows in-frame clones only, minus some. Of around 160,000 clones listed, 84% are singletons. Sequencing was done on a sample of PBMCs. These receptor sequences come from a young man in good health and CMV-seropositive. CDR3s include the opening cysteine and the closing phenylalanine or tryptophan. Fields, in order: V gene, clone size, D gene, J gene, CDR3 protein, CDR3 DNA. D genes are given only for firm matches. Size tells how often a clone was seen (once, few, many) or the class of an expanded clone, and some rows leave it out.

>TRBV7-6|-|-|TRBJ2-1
CASSFRRSPRYNEQFF
TGTGCCAGCAGCTTCCGTAGGAGCCCGAGGTACAATGAGCAGTTCTTC
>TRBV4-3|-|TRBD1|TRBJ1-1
CASSQATGTGATEAFF
TGCGCCAGCAGCCAAGCTACCGGGACAGGGGCCACTGAAGCTTTCTTT
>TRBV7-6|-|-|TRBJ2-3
CASSLAEGLGTDTQYF
TGTGCCAGCAGCTTAGCAGAGGGCCTGGGGACAGATACGCAGTATTTT
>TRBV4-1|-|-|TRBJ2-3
CASSQDRTDTQYF
TGCGCCAGCAGCCAAGATAGAACAGATACGCAGTATTTT
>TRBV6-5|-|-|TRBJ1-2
CASSLTSNYGYTF
TGTGCCAGCAGTTTGACATCCAACTATGGCTACACCTTC
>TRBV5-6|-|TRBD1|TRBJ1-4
CASSIQGAGEKLFF
TGTGCCAGCAGCATACAGGGGGCTGGTGAAAAACTGTTTTTT
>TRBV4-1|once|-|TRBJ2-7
CASSPKQGDYYEQYF
TGCGCCAGCAGCCCAAAGCAAGGGGATTACTACGAGCAGTACTTC
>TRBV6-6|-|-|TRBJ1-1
CASSLQGMTTEAFF
TGTGCCAGCAGCCTCCAGGGGATGACGACTGAAGCTTTCTTT
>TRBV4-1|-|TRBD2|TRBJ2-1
CASSPYGLAGDNEQFF
TGCGCCAGCAGCCCTTACGGACTAGCGGGGGACAATGAGCAGTTCTTC
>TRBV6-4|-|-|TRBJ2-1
CASSVGLGPAVQFF
TGTGCCAGCAGCGTGGGGCTAGGCCCCGCAGTGCAGTTCTTC
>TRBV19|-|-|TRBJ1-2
CASTAQEGYGYTF
TGTGCCAGTACCGCCCAGGAGGGCTATGGCTACACCTTC
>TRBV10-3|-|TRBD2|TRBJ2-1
CAISGGTSGRMDEQFF
TGTGCCATCAGTGGGGGGACTAGCGGGAGGATGGATGAGCAGTTCTTC
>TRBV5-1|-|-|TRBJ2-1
CASSLTLLAGEQFF
TGCGCCAGCAGCTTGACCCTTCTTGCGGGCGAGCAGTTCTTC
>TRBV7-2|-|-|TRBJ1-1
CASSPLRRGMNTEAFF
TGTGCCAGCAGCCCGCTGCGGCGGGGAATGAACACTGAAGCTTTCTTT
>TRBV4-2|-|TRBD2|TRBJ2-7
CASSQDRVTGLAGEKQYF
TGTGCCAGCAGCCAAGATAGGGTAACGGGACTAGCGGGAGAGAAGCAGTACTTC
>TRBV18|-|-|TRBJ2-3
CASSPKLGTDTQYF
TGTGCCAGCTCTCCGAAACTTGGCACAGATACGCAGTATTTT
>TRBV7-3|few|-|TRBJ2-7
CASSLATGRQYF
TGTGCCAGCAGCTTAGCTACCGGGAGGCAGTACTTC
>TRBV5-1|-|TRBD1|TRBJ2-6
CASSLGQGVKGANVLTF
TGCGCCAGCAGCTTGGGTCAGGGGGTAAAAGGAGCCAACGTCCTGACTTTC
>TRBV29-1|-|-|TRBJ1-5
CSVVIRGGNQPQHF
TGCAGCGTTGTAATACGGGGGGGAAATCAGCCCCAGCATTTT
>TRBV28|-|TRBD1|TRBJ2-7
CASRPGQGTYEQYF
TGTGCCAGCAGACCGGGACAGGGGACCTACGAGCAGTACTTC
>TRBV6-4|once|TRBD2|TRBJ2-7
CASARAAGDYEQYF
TGTGCCAGCGCCCGGGCTGCGGGAGACTACGAGCAGTACTTC
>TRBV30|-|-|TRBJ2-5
CAWLGGQQETQYF
TGTGCCTGGTTGGGTGGACAACAAGAGACCCAGTACTTC
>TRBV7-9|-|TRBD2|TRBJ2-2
CASSGTRRDTGELFF
TGTGCCAGCAGCGGGACTAGGCGTGACACCGGGGAGCTGTTTTTT
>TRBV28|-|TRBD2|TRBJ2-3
CATSVSGRGTDTQYF
TGTGCCACTTCGGTTAGCGGGAGGGGCACAGATACGCAGTATTTT
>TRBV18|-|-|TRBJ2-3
CASSRTGRGTDTQYF
TGTGCCAGCTCCCGAACAGGGCGGGGCACAGATACGCAGTATTTT
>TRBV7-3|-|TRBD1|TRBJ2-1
CASSFSGTGGNEQFF
TGTGCCAGCAGCTTTTCAGGGACAGGGGGGAATGAGCAGTTCTTC
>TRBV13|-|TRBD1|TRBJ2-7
CASSLADRVAYEQYF
TGTGCCAGCAGCTTGGCGGACAGGGTAGCCTACGAGCAGTACTTC
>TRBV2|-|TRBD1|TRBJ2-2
CASREGTGMPGELFF
TGTGCCAGCAGGGAGGGGACAGGGATGCCCGGGGAGCTGTTTTTT
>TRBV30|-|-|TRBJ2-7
CAWDGGSYEQYF
TGTGCCTGGGACGGGGGCTCCTACGAGCAGTACTTC
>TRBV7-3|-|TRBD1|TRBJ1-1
CASSLGQGPEAFF
TGTGCCAGCAGCTTGGGACAGGGGCCTGAAGCTTTCTTT
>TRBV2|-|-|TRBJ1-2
CASSDSWYGLYGYTF
TGTGCCAGCAGTGATTCTTGGTACGGACTATATGGCTACACCTTC
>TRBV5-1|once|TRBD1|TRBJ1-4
CASSWGQGEVEKLFF
TGCGCCAGCAGCTGGGGACAGGGGGAAGTGGAAAAACTGTTTTTT
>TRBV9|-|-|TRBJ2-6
CASSPRSGANVLTF
TGTGCCAGCAGCCCCCGCTCTGGGGCCAACGTCCTGACTTTC
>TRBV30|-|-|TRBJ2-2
CAWSHNRDELFF
TGTGCCTGGAGTCATAACAGGGATGAGCTGTTTTTT
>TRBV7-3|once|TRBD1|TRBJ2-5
CASSPTGGAQETQYF
TGTGCCAGCAGCCCAACAGGGGGCGCGCAGGAGACCCAGTACTTC
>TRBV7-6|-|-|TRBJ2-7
CASSRPGTETSYEQYF
TGTGCCAGCAGCCGGCCCGGGACTGAGACCTCCTACGAGCAGTACTTC
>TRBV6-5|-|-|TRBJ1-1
CASSYIPSIENTEAFF
TGTGCCAGCAGTTACATACCATCGATAGAGAACACTGAAGCTTTCTTT
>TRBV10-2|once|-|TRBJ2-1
CASSVGRANNEQFF
TGCGCCAGCAGTGTCGGGAGAGCCAACAATGAGCAGTTCTTC
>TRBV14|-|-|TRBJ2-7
CASSPDSPDEQYF
TGTGCCAGCAGCCCGGACAGTCCCGACGAGCAGTACTTC
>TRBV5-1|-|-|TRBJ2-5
CASSLALGLPSETQYF
TGCGCCAGCAGCTTGGCCTTGGGACTCCCATCCGAGACCCAGTACTTC
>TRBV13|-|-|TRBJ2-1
CASSLVVQNNEQFF
TGTGCCAGCAGCTTAGTGGTACAGAACAATGAGCAGTTCTTC
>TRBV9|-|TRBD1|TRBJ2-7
CASSVDRGHYEQYF
TGTGCCAGCAGCGTAGACAGGGGACACTACGAGCAGTACTTC
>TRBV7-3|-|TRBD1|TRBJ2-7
CASSPGQGSSYEQYF
TGTGCCAGCAGCCCAGGACAGGGGAGCTCCTACGAGCAGTACTTC
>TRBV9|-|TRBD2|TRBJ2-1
CASSVGTSFSGNEQFF
TGTGCCAGCAGCGTAGGGACTAGTTTTTCAGGCAATGAGCAGTTCTTC
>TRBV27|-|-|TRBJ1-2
CASSLNRNYGYTF
TGTGCCAGCAGTTTAAACAGAAACTATGGCTACACCTTC
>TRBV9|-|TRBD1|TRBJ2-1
CASSVRDRAYNEQFF
TGTGCCAGCAGTGTCCGGGACAGGGCCTACAATGAGCAGTTCTTC
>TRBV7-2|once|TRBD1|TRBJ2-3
CASRLPGQPPVDTQYF
TGTGCCAGCAGGTTACCGGGACAGCCACCCGTGGATACGCAGTATTTT
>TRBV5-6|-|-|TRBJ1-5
CASSSGGHNQPQHF
TGTGCCAGCAGCTCGGGAGGTCACAATCAGCCCCAGCATTTT
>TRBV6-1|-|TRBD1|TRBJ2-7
CASSSRQGKLYEQYF
TGTGCCAGCAGTTCCCGACAGGGAAAACTTTACGAGCAGTACTTC
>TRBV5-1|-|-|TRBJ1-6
CASSLAPYQQEPNSPLHF
TGCGCCAGCAGCTTGGCCCCCTATCAGCAGGAACCCAATTCACCCCTCCACTTT
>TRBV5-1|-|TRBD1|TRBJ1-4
CASSSGQGANEKLFF
TGCGCCAGCAGCAGCGGACAGGGGGCTAATGAAAAACTGTTTTTT
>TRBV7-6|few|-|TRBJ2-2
CASSHLTAPDTGELFF
TGTGCCAGCAGCCACCTGACAGCCCCGGACACCGGGGAGCTGTTTTTT
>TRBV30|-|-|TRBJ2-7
CAWSVAGSSYEQYF
TGTGCCTGGAGTGTGGCGGGGAGCTCCTACGAGCAGTACTTC
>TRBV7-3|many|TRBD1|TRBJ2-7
CASSRGTGTDEQYF
TGTGCCAGCAGCAGGGGGACAGGGACGGACGAGCAGTACTTC
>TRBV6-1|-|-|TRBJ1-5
CASSEQGPGQPQHF
TGTGCCAGCAGTGAGCAGGGGCCGGGGCAGCCCCAGCATTTT
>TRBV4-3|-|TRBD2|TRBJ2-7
CASSQAGGSDEQYF
TGCGCCAGCAGCCAAGCGGGGGGGAGCGACGAGCAGTACTTC